This T cell receptor beta chain was identified during a study of blood T cell repertoires in COVID-19. The wider study: Acute and convalescent COVID-19 samples came from the United States, Italy and Spain. T cells, B-cell-depleted T cells, or PBMCs provided the cDNA or gDNA that served as material.

This CDR3 region has 17 residues. The V end was cut by 5 bases, the J end by 6 bases, with 25 bases between. Germline CDR1 and CDR2: MNHNY and SVGAGI (reference sequence). In the authors' workflow: Nucleated cell number was recorded as an estimate derived from reference gene primer amplification. The assay was immunoSEQ multiplex PCR, and TCRdb's table has in-frame clones only and misses some. The V and J calls and the clone size are those of that table, but D and trimming were determined from the DNA. The sample has under 150,000 clones, approximately 80% seen once. This clone appeared a few times. Input material: peripheral blood. This chain uses TRBV6-6 with TRBJ1-2, with TRBD1 as a possible D gene (6 bases). The clonotype was recovered from a woman in her 40s with acute or convalescent COVID-19. CDR3 DNA sequence: TGTGCCAGCAGTCCGCACCGCCGGGCCACAGGGAGCGATGGCTACACCTTC. Translated: CASSPHRRATGSDGYTF.